This T cell receptor (beta chain) was retrieved from a study of T cells after posttransplantation cyclophosphamide. Study outcomes and limitations: Recipient CMV seropositivity and CMV reactivation strongly tracked TRB clonality. Tissue-infiltrating T cells from skin or gut overlapped little with blood T cells.

Notes on this clone: The antigen is unknown. A junction boundary mismatches the germline segment, possibly from a read error. Other DNA variants within this sample encode the same CDR3.

The CDR3 covers 15 residues. The germline CDR1 and CDR2 sequences are MNHNY and SVGAGI (reference sequence). Method: immunoSEQ multiplex PCR; TCRdb's copy keeps in-frame clones and lacks some. This repertoire shows about 480 clones, over 80% found once; its top ten account for approximately 3.8%. This TCR was sampled from a middle-aged man. The sample was CD4+ T cells sorted from bone marrow. The V gene is TRBV6-6, the J gene TRBJ1-6; D is possibly TRBD1 (5 bases). CDR3 amino acids: CASSYSTRANSPLHF. The CDR3 nucleotides are TGTGCCAGCAGTTACTCGACCAGGGCGAATTCCCCCCTCCACTTT.